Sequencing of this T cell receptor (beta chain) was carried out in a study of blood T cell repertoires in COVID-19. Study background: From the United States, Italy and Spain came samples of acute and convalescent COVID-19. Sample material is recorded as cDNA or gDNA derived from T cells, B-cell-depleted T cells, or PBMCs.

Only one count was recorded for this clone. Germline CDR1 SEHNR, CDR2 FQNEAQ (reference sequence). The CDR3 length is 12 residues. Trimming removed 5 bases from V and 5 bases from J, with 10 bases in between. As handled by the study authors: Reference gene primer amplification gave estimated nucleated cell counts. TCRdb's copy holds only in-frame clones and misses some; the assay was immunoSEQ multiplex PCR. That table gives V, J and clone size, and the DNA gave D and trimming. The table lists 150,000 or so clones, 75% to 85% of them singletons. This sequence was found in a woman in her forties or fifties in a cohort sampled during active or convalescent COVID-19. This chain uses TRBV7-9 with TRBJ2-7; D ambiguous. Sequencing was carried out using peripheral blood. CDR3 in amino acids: CASSPAQDEQYF. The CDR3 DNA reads TGTGCCAGCAGCCCAGCCCAGGACGAGCAGTACTTC.